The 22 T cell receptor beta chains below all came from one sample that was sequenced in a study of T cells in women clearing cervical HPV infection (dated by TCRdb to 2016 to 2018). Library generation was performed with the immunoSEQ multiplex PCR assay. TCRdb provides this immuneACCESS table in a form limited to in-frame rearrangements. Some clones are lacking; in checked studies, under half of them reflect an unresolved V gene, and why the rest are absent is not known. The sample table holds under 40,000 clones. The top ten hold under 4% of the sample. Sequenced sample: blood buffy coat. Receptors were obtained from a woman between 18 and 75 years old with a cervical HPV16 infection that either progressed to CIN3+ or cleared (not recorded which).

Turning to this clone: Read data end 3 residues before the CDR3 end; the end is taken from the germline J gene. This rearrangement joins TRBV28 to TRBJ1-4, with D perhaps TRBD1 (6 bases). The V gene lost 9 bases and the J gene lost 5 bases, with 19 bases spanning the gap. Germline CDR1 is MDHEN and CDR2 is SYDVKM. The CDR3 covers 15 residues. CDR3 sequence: CASGPAGGANEKLFF. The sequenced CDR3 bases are TGTGCCAGTGGACCGGCGGGGGGGGCAAATGAAAAA.

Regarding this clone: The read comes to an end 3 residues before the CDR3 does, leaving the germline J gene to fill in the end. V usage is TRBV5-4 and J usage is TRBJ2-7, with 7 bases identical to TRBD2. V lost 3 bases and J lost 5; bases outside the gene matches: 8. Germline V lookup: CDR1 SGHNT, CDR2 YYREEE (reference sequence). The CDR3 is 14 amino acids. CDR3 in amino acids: CASSSASGRDEQYF. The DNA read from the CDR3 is TGTGCCAGCAGCTCTGCTAGCGGAAGAGACGAG. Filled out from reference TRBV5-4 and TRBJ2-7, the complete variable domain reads ETGVTQSPTHLIKTRGQQVTLRCSSQSGHNTVSWYQQALGQGPQFIFQYYREEENGRGNFPPRFSGLQFPNYSSELNVNALELDDSALYLCASSSASGRDEQYFGPGTRLTVT.

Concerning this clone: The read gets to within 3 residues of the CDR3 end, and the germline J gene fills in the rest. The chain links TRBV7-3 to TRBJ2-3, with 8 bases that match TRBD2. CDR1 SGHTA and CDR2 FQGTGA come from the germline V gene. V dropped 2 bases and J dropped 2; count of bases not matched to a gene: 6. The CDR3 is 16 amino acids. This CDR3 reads CASSLGLAGLTDTQYF. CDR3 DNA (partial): TGTGCCAGCAGCTTAGGGCTAGCGGGCCTCACAGATACG.

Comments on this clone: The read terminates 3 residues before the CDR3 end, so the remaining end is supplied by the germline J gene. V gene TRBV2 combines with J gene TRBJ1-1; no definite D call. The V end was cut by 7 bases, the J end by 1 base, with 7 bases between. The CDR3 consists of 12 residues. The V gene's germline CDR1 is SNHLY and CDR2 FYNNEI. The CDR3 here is CASIRGNTEAFF. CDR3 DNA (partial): TGTGCCAGCATTCGAGGGAACACTGAA.

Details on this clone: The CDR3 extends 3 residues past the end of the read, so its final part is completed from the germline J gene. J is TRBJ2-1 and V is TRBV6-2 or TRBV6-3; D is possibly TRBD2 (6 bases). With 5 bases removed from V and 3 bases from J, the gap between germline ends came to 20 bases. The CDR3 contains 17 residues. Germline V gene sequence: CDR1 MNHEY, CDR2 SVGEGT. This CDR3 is CASSRRLDGSYYNEQFF. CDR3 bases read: TGTGCCAGCAGTCGACGACTAGACGGGAGCTACTACAATGAG.

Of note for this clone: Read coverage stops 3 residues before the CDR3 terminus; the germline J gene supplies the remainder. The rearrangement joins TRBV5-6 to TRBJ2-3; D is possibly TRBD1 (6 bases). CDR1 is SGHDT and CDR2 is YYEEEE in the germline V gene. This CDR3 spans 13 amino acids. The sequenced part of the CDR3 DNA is TGTGCCAGCAGCCAGGGACAAGGGGAGACG. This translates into CASSQGQGET. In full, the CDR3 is CASSQGQGETQYF.

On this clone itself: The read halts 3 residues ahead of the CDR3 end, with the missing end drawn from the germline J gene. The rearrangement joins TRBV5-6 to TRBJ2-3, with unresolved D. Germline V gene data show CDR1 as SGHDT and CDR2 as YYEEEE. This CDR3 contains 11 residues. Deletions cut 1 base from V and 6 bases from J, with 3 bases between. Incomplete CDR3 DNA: TGTGCCAGCAGCTTGTATGATACG. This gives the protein CASSLYDT. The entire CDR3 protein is CASSLYDTQYF.

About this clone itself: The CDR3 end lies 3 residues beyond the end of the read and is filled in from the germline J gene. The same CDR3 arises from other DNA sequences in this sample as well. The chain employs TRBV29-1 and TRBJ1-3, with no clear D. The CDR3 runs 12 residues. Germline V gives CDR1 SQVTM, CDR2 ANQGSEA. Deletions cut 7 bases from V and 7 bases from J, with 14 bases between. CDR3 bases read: TGCAGCGCCCCCGGACTCGGGAACACC. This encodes CSAPGLGNT. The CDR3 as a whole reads CSAPGLGNTIYF.

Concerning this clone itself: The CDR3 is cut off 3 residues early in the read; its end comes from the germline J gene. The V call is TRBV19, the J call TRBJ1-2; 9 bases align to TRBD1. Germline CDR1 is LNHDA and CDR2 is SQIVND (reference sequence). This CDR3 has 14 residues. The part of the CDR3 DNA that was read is TGTGCCAGTAGTAACTGGGACAGGGTGGACGGC. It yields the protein CASSNWDRVDG. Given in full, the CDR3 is CASSNWDRVDGYTF.

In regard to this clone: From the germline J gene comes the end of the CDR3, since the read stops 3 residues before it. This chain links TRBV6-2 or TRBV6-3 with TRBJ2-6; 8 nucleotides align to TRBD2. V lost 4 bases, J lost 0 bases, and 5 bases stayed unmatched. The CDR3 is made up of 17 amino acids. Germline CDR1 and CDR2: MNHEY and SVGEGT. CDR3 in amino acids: CASSSLAGPSGANVLTF. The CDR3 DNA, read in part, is TGTGCCAGCAGTTCCTTAGCGGGACCCTCTGGGGCCAACGTC.

The CDR3 region is CSAVTSGSFYEQYF. Incomplete CDR3 DNA: TGCAGTGCCGTAACTAGCGGGAGTTTCTACGAG. The chain joins TRBV20-1 to TRBJ2-7, with 11 bases matching TRBD2. The DNA ends 3 residues before the CDR3 does, and the rest of the CDR3 is filled in from the germline J gene. This CDR3 is built from 14 residues. J gave up 3 bases and V 6 bases, and 7 bases lay outside the gene matches. Germline values: CDR1 DFQATT, CDR2 SNEGSKA (reference sequence).

CDR3 sequence reads: CASSVKDRGSNQPQHF. The DNA read from the CDR3 is TGTGCCAGCAGTGTAAAGGACAGGGGTAGCAATCAGCCC. V and J are TRBV6-1 and TRBJ1-5; 9 nucleotides align to TRBD1. The CDR3 goes on 3 residues after the read ends, and that part is filled in from the germline J gene. The CDR3 has 16 residues. Germline CDR1 is MNHNS and CDR2 is SASEGT. V lost 4 bases to trimming and J lost 0 bases; unmatched junction nucleotides: 4.

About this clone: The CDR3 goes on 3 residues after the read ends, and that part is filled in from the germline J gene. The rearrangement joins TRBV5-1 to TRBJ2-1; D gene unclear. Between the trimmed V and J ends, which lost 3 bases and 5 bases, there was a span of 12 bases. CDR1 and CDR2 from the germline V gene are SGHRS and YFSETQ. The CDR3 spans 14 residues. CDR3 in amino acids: CASSYTNYDNEQFF. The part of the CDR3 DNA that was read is TGCGCCAGCAGCTATACCAACTACGACAATGAG.

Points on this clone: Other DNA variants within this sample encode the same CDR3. This CDR3 reads CASSTGRGYTF. The CDR3 bases that were read are TGTGCCAGCAGTACAGGACGGGGC. The rearrangement links TRBV11-2 to TRBJ1-2; D is perhaps TRBD1 (5 bases). The read ends 3 residues shy of where the CDR3 ends; the end is completed using the germline J gene. Germline lookup yields CDR1 SGHAT and CDR2 FQNNGV. The CDR3 is 11 residues long.

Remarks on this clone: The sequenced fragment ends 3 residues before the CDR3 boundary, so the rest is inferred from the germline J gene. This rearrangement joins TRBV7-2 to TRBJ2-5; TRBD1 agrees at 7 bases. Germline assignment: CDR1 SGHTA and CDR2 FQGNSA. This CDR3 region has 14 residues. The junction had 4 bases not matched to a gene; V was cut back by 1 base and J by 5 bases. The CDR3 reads CASSLEGGVETQYF. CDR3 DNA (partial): TGTGCCAGCAGCTTAGAAGGGGGCGTGGAGACC. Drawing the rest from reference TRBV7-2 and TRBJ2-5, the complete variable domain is GAGVSQSPSNKVTEKGKDVELRCDPISGHTALYWYRQSLGQGLEFLIYFQGNSAPDKSGLPSDRFSAERTGGSVSTLTIQRTQQEDSAVYLCASSLEGGVETQYFGPGTRLLVL.

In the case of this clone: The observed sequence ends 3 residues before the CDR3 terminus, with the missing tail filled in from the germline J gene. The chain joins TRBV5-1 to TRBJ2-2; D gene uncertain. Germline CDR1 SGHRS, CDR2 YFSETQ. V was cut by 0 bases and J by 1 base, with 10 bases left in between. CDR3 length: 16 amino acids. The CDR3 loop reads CASSLGLSLNTGELFF. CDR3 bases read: TGCGCCAGCAGCTTGGGTCTTAGCTTGAACACCGGGGAG.

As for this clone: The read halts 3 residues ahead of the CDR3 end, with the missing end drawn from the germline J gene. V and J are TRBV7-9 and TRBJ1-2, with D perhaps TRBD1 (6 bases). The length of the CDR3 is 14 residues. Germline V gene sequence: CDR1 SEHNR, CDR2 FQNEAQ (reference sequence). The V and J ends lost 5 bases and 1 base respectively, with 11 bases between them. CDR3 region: CASSQGTFNYGYTF. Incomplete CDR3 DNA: TGTGCCAGCAGCCAGGGGACGTTTAACTATGGC. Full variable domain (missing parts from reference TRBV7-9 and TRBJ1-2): DTGVSQNPRHKITKRGQNVTFRCDPISEHNRLYWYRQTLGQGPEFLTYFQNEAQLEKSRLLSDRFSAERPKGSFSTLEIQRTEQGDSAMYLCASSQGTFNYGYTFGSGTRLTVV.

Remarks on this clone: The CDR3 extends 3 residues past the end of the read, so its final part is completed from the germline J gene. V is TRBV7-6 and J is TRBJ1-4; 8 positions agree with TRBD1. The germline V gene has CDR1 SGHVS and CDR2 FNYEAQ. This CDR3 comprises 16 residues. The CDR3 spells CASSLGTGRYNSPLFF. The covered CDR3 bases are TGTGCCAGCAGCTTAGGGACAGGGCGATATAATTCACCA.

The sequenced part of the CDR3 DNA is TGCAGTGCAAATCCCCCTAGCGGGAGGGCCTTAGGCACAGATACG. Amino acids: CSANPPSGRALGTDT. The complete CDR3 sequence is CSANPPSGRALGTDTQYF. The V call is TRBV20-1, the J call TRBJ2-3; 12 bases map to TRBD2. The read ends 3 residues early relative to the CDR3; the germline J gene fills the gap. CDR1 is DFQATT, CDR2 SNEGSKA, per germline (reference sequence). V dropped 6 bases and J dropped 1; count of bases not matched to a gene: 14. The CDR3 runs 18 residues.

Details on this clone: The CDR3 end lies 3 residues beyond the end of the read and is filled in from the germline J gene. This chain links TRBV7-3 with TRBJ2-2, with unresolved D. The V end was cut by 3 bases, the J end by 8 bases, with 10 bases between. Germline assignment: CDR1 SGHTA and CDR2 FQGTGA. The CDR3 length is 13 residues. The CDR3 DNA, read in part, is TGTGCCAGCAGCTTGGCGACTGAGGGGGAG. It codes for CASSLATEGE. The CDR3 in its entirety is CASSLATEGELFF.

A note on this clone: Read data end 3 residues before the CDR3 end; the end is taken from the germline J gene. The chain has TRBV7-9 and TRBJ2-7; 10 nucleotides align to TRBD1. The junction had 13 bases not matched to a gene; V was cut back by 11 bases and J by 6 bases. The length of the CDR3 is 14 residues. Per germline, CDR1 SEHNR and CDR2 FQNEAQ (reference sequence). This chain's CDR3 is CAGTGPGQGREQYF. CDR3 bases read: TGTGCCGGTACGGGACCGGGACAGGGGCGCGAG.

Here the CDR3 reads CASGDRGPYQPQHF. The sequenced part of the CDR3 DNA is TGTGCCTCAGGAGACAGGGGGCCCTATCAGCCC. This rearrangement joins TRBV2 to TRBJ1-5, with 10 bases identical to TRBD1. Read data end 3 residues before the CDR3 end; the end is taken from the germline J gene. Germline lookup yields CDR1 SNHLY and CDR2 FYNNEI. This CDR3 contains 14 residues. With V trimmed by 11 bases and J by 5 bases, 9 bases remained unmatched.